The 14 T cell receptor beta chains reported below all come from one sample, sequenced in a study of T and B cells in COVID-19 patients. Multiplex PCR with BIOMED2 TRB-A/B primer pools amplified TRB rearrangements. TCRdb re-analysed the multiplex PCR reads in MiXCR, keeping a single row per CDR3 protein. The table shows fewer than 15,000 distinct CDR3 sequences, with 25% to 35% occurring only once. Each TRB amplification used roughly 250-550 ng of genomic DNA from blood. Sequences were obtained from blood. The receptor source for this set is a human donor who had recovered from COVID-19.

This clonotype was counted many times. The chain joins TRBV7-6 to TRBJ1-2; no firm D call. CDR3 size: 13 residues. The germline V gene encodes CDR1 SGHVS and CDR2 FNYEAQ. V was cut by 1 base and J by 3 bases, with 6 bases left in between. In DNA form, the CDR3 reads TGTGCCAGCAGCTTAGATCCAGACTATGGCTACACCTTC. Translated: CASSLDPDYGYTF.

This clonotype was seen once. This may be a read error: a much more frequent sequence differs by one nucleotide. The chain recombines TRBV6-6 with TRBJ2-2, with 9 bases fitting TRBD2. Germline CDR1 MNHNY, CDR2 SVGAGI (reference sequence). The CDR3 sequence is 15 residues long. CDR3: CSSTISGSTAGELFF. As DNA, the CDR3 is TGTTCCAGCACCATTAGCGGGAGTACAGCCGGGGAGCTGTTTTTT.

In DNA, the CDR3 is TGTGCCAGCAGTGTCACCCATTCAGGGAGAAATGAGCAGTTCTTC. Its protein product is CASSVTHSGRNEQFF. The chain links TRBV28 to TRBJ2-1; D is possibly TRBD1 or TRBD2 (5 bases each). Trimming shortened V by 5 bases and J by 7 bases, and 18 bases separated the two germline ends. From germline, CDR1 is MDHEN and CDR2 SYDVKM. This CDR3 has 15 residues.

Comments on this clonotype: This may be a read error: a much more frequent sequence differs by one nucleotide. CDR3 DNA sequence: TGTGCCAGTAGCCTCCTTGGGGCCGGGGTCCGGGAGACCCGGTACTTC. This sequence encodes CASSLLGAGVRETRYF. This sequence joins TRBV19 and TRBJ2-5; tentatively, D is TRBD2 (6 bases). The CDR3 runs 16 residues. Germline V CDR1 and CDR2: LNHDA, SQIVND (reference sequence).

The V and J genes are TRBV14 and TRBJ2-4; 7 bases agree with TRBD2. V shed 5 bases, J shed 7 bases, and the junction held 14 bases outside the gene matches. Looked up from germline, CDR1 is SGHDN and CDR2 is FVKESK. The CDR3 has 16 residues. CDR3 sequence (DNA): TGTGCCAGCAGCGAACGAGGAAGCGGGGTCGGGAACATTCAGTACTTC. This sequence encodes CASSERGSGVGNIQYF.

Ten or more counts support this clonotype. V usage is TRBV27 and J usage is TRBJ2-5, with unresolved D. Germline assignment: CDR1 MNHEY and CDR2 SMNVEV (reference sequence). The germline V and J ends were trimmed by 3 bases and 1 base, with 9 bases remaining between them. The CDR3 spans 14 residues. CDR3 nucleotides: TGTGCCAGCAGTTTCGTGGCCACCCAAGAGACCCAGTACTTC. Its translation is CASSFVATQETQYF.

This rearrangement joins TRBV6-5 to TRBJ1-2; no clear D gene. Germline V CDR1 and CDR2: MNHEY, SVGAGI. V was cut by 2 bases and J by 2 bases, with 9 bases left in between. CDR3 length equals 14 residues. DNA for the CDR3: TGTGCCAGCAGTTACGAGCGACGGAACTATGGCTACACCTTC. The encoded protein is CASSYERRNYGYTF.

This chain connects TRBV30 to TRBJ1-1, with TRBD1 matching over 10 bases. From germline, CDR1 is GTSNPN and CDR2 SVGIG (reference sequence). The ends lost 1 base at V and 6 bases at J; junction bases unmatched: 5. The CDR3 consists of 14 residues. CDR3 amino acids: CAWSGQGAVAEAFF. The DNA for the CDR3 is TGTGCCTGGAGTGGACAGGGGGCGGTCGCTGAAGCTTTCTTT.

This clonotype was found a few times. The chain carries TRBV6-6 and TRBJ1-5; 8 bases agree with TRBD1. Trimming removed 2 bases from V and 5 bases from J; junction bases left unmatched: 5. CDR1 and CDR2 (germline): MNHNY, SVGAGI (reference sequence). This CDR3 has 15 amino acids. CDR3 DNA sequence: TGTGCCAGCAGTTACGCGGACAGGGCCGATCAGCCCCAGCATTTT. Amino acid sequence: CASSYADRADQPQHF.

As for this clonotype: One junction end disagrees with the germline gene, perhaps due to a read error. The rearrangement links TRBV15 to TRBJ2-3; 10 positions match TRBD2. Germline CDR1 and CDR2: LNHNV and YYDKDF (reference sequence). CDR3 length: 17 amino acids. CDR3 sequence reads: CATIRVRTSGSTDTQYF. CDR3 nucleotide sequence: TGTGCCACCATCAGAGTTCGGACTAGCGGAAGCACAGATACGCAGTATTTT.

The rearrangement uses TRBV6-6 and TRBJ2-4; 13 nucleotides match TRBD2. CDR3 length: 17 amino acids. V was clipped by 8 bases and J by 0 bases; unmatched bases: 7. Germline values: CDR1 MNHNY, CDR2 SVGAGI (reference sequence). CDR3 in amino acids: CASLGLAGALAKNIQYF. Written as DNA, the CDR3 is TGTGCCAGCCTTGGACTAGCGGGGGCCCTAGCCAAAAACATTCAGTACTTC.

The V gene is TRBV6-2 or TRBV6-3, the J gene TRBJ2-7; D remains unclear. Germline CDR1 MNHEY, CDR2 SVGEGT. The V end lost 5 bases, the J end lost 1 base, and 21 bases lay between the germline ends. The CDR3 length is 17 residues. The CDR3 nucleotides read TGTGCCAGCAGTCACCGCCCTACGACATGGCGGTCCTACGAGCAGTACTTC. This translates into CASSHRPTTWRSYEQYF.

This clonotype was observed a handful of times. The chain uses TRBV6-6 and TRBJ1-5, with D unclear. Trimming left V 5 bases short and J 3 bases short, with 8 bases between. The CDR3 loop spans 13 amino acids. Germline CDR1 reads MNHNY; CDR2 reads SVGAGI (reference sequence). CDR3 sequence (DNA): TGTGCCAGCAGTCGGACGGACAATCAGCCCCAGCATTTT. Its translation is CASSRTDNQPQHF.

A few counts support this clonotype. CDR3 in amino acids: CASSPTRAHNEQFF. The DNA for the CDR3 is TGTGCCAGCAGCCCAACTAGGGCCCACAATGAGCAGTTCTTC. The chain employs TRBV14 and TRBJ2-1; possible D gene TRBD2, 5 bases. CDR1 is SGHDN and CDR2 is FVKESK in the germline V gene. This CDR3 has 14 amino acids. Trimming took off 4 bases at V and 5 bases at J, with 12 bases between the two ends.